What follows are 30 T cell receptor beta chains derived from one specimen sequenced in a study of T cells after yellow fever vaccination. Using its own MiXCR run on the 5' RACE reads, TCRdb lists one record per CDR3 protein. The sample carries 350,000 or so distinct CDR3 sequences, approximately 8% recorded once. Sample: PBMCs, taken roughly 47 days after the first yellow fever vaccination. The receptors were gathered from a young man who received the YFV17D yellow fever vaccine.

Only a few counts were recorded for this clonotype. The J gene is TRBJ1-1, the V gene TRBV30, with a tentative D call TRBD1 (5 bases). Germline CDR1 and CDR2: GTSNPN and SVGIG (reference sequence). Trimming left V 4 bases short and J 4 bases short, with 7 bases between. The CDR3 contains 11 residues. The CDR3 region is CAWNQGTEAFF. The CDR3 coding sequence is TGTGCCTGGAACCAGGGCACTGAAGCTTTCTTT. Supplemented by reference TRBV30 and TRBJ1-1, the full variable domain reads SQTIHQWPATLVQPVGSPLSLECTVEGTSNPNLYWYRQAAGRGLQLLFYSVGIGQISSEVPQNLSASRPQDRQFILSSKKLLLSDSGFYLCAWNQGTEAFFGQGTRLTVV.

This clonotype was seen only a few times. The rearrangement joins TRBV10-3 to TRBJ1-3; D not certain. The V end was cut by 0 bases, the J end by 0 bases, with 6 bases between. The germline CDR1 and CDR2 sequences are ENHRY and SYGVKD. The CDR3 is 15 residues long. CDR3 residues: CAISESSNSGNTIYF. As DNA, the CDR3 is TGTGCCATCAGTGAGTCGTCTAACTCTGGAAACACCATATATTTT.

This clonotype has at least ten counts. The chain uses TRBV5-1 and TRBJ1-1; tentatively, D is TRBD1 (5 bases). The germline gives CDR1 SGHRS, CDR2 YFSETQ. V was trimmed by 4 bases and J by 6 bases, leaving 16 bases between them. This CDR3 spans 14 amino acids. The CDR3: CASSVQVFNAEAFF. CDR3 DNA sequence: TGCGCCAGCAGCGTACAGGTATTCAACGCTGAAGCTTTCTTT.

This clonotype showed up many times. The chain joins TRBV4-1 to TRBJ2-3; D perhaps matches TRBD1 (6 bases). Germline V gene data show CDR1 as MGHRA and CDR2 as YSYEKL. The CDR3 has 15 residues. V was cut by 4 bases and J by 2 bases, with 13 bases left in between. The CDR3 coding sequence is TGCGCCAGCAGCCTTGTGTGGGGGCTCACAGATACGCAGTATTTT. This encodes CASSLVWGLTDTQYF.

This clonotype was found a few times. V usage is TRBV5-1 and J usage is TRBJ2-6, with TRBD1 matching over 8 bases. J gave up 2 bases and V 3 bases, and 4 bases lay outside the gene matches. Germline CDR1 SGHRS, CDR2 YFSETQ. The CDR3 is 16 amino acids. CDR3 sequence: CASSSLDRAGANVLTF. The CDR3 region has the DNA TGCGCCAGCAGCTCCTTGGACAGGGCTGGGGCCAACGTCCTGACTTTC.

The DNA for the CDR3 is TGCGCCAGCAGCCAAGATTATCCGGCTTTGGAGACCCAGTACTTC. Amino acids: CASSQDYPALETQYF. V usage is TRBV4-3 and J usage is TRBJ2-5; the D is unclear. Per germline, CDR1 LGHNA and CDR2 YSLEER. Between the trimmed V and J ends, which lost 0 bases and 5 bases, there was a span of 13 bases. The length of the CDR3 is 15 residues.

This clonotype was recorded a few times. V gene TRBV18 combines with J gene TRBJ2-3, with 13 bases that match TRBD2. Germline lookup yields CDR1 KGHSH and CDR2 LQKENI. The CDR3 contains 16 residues. The ends lost 1 base at V and 6 bases at J; junction bases unmatched: 4. CDR3 loop: CASSPRTSGSGDTQYF. The CDR3 region has the DNA TGTGCCAGCTCACCACGGACTAGCGGGAGTGGTGATACGCAGTATTTT.

J is TRBJ1-2 and V is TRBV7-2; D might be TRBD1 (5 bases). Trimming removed 5 bases from V and 6 bases from J, with 19 bases in between. Germline V gene lookup returns CDR1 SGHTA and CDR2 FQGNSA. CDR3 length: 15 residues. The CDR3 region has the DNA TGTGCCAGCAGCGACCAGGTGGGGGGAGGGCATGGCTACACCTTC. This codes for CASSDQVGGGHGYTF.

This clonotype was counted a few times. Since a much larger clone is just one base distant, this may be a read error. The rearrangement links TRBV5-1 to TRBJ1-2, with D maybe TRBD1 (5 bases). The CDR3 consists of 12 residues. Trimming removed 2 bases at V and 4 bases at J, with 6 bases between. Germline V gene sequence: CDR1 SGHRS, CDR2 YFSETQ. This chain's CDR3 is CASSFQGYGYTF. CDR3 sequence (DNA): TGCGCCAGCAGCTTTCAGGGCTATGGCTACACCTTC.

The chain combines TRBV18 with TRBJ1-2, with D maybe TRBD1 (5 bases). Trimming left V 2 bases short and J 6 bases short, with 7 bases between. The germline V gene encodes CDR1 KGHSH and CDR2 LQKENI. CDR3 length: 12 amino acids. The CDR3 DNA reads TGTGCCAGCTCACCATCGGGGGATGGCTACACCTTC. Amino acids: CASSPSGDGYTF. Looking up the rest from reference TRBV18 and TRBJ1-2 gives the full variable domain: NAGVMQNPRHLVRRRGQEARLRCSPMKGHSHVYWYRQLPEEGLKFMVYLQKENIIDESGMPKERFSAEFPKEGPSILRIQQVVRGDSAAYFCASSPSGDGYTFGSGTRLTVV.

The chain carries TRBV20-1 and TRBJ2-1; TRBD2 matches at 11 bases. CDR1 DFQATT and CDR2 SNEGSKA come from the germline V gene (reference sequence). V lost 0 bases, J lost 5 bases, and 0 bases stayed unmatched. CDR3 length: 14 amino acids. In DNA, the CDR3 is TGCAGTGCTAGAGATAGCGGGGGGGACAATGAGCAGTTCTTC. It yields the protein CSARDSGGDNEQFF.

The rearrangement joins TRBV4-3 to TRBJ1-2; 8 bases map to TRBD1. This CDR3 is 15 amino acids long. Unmatched junction bases numbered 5, after V lost 4 bases and J lost 1 base. Germline values: CDR1 LGHNA, CDR2 YSLEER. The CDR3 spells CASSLTGGYNYGYTF. CDR3 nucleotides: TGCGCCAGCAGCCTCACAGGGGGTTATAACTATGGCTACACCTTC.

This clonotype was seen a handful of times. The chain employs TRBV29-1 and TRBJ2-1; possibly TRBD1 for D (6 bases). V was cut by 4 bases and J by 4 bases, with 14 bases left in between. There are 14 residues in the CDR3. Per germline, CDR1 SQVTM and CDR2 ANQGSEA. CDR3 coding DNA: TGCAGCGTTGTAAGGGTACAGGGTTACAATGAGCAGTTCTTC. Its translation is CSVVRVQGYNEQFF.

This clonotype was counted between two and nine times. The chain carries TRBV20-1 and TRBJ1-2; D unresolved. CDR3 length: 13 residues. The V end was cut by 6 bases, the J end by 6 bases, with 17 bases between. Germline V lookup: CDR1 DFQATT, CDR2 SNEGSKA (reference sequence). This CDR3 is CSAHQGGIHGYTF. CDR3 coding DNA: TGCAGTGCCCATCAAGGAGGTATCCATGGCTACACCTTC.

This chain connects TRBV2 to TRBJ2-1; D unclear. The CDR3 covers 13 residues. Deletions cut 1 base from V and 13 bases from J, with 14 bases between. Germline assignment: CDR1 SNHLY and CDR2 FYNNEI. The CDR3 nucleotides read TGTGCCAGCAGTGAAGTAGTCAGCGTAGAACAGTTCTTC. Protein sequence: CASSEVVSVEQFF.

This clonotype was detected many times. V and J are TRBV12-3 or TRBV12-4 and TRBJ2-1; D unclear. Trimming removed 3 bases at V and 8 bases at J, with 8 bases between. The CDR3 spans 12 residues. The CDR3 nucleotides are TGTGCCAGCAGTTTTAGGTGGGATGAGCAGTTCTTC. This translates into CASSFRWDEQFF.

This clonotype was detected only a few times. The V call is TRBV29-1, the J call TRBJ1-4; 10 bases are shared with TRBD1. CDR1 and CDR2 from the germline V gene are SQVTM and ANQGSEA. The V gene end was trimmed by 5 bases and the J gene end by 5 bases; junction bases not matched to a gene: 2. The CDR3 has 13 amino acids. The CDR3 is CSVSGQGNEKLFF. CDR3 DNA: TGCAGCGTTTCGGGACAGGGGAATGAAAAACTGTTTTTT.

The CDR3 coding sequence is TGCAGCGTTTCTACGGGGGGGTACAATGAGCAGTTCTTC. Its translation is CSVSTGGYNEQFF. The chain combines TRBV29-1 with TRBJ2-1; TRBD2 matches 8 bases. The V and J ends lost 5 bases and 4 bases, in that order; junction bases with no gene match: 4. CDR1 and CDR2 from the germline V gene are SQVTM and ANQGSEA. This CDR3 contains 13 residues.

This rearrangement joins TRBV12-3 or TRBV12-4 to TRBJ1-5; perhaps TRBD1 as D (5 bases). V lost 6 bases, J lost 7 bases, and 13 bases lay in between. This CDR3 has 13 amino acids. The CDR3 loop reads CASRSQGAQPQHF. The CDR3 bases are TGTGCCAGCAGAAGTCAGGGTGCCCAGCCCCAGCATTTT.

This clonotype turned up a few times. This chain joins TRBV7-8 and TRBJ1-2; possibly TRBD1 for D (5 bases). The V gene lost 5 bases and the J gene lost 3 bases, with 16 bases spanning the gap. This CDR3 is 15 amino acids long. Germline values: CDR1 SGHVS, CDR2 FQNEAQ. The CDR3 sequence: CASSGGNGEDYGYTF. In DNA, the CDR3 is TGTGCCAGCAGCGGGGGGAACGGGGAAGACTATGGCTACACCTTC.

The table lists this clonotype with a few counts. J is TRBJ1-4 and V is TRBV4-2, with a possible D match to TRBD1 (5 bases). The V gene lost 0 bases and the J gene lost 12 bases, with 17 bases spanning the gap. From germline, CDR1 is LGHNA and CDR2 YNFKEQ. This CDR3 region has 15 residues. The CDR3 is CASSQEKGPVGELFF. DNA of the CDR3: TGTGCCAGCAGCCAAGAAAAGGGCCCTGTGGGGGAACTGTTTTTT.

This rearrangement joins TRBV20-1 to TRBJ2-2; D uncertain. V was trimmed by 2 bases and J by 4 bases, leaving 8 bases between them. CDR3 length equals 13 residues. Germline-derived CDR1 and CDR2 are DFQATT and SNEGSKA (reference sequence). The CDR3 DNA is TGCAGTGCTAGACACCCAGTCACCGGGGAGCTGTTTTTT. Protein product: CSARHPVTGELFF.

This clonotype was seen more than once but under ten times. The rearrangement links TRBV9 to TRBJ2-1, with TRBD2 matching over 8 bases. CDR1 is SGDLS and CDR2 is YYNGEE in the germline V gene. V lost 0 bases to trimming and J lost 8 bases; unmatched junction nucleotides: 7. This CDR3 has 15 residues. The CDR3 here is CASSVGNGGADEQFF. DNA of the CDR3: TGTGCCAGCAGCGTAGGCAACGGGGGGGCCGATGAGCAGTTCTTC. Full variable domain (missing parts from reference TRBV9 and TRBJ2-1): DSGVTQTPKHLITATGQRVTLRCSPRSGDLSVYWYQQSLDQGLQFLIQYYNGEERAKGNILERFSAQQFPDLHSELNLSSLELGDSALYFCASSVGNGGADEQFFGPGTRLTVL.

This clonotype was detected only a few times. The chain recombines TRBV5-1 with TRBJ2-3; D call uncertain. CDR1 and CDR2 (germline): SGHRS, YFSETQ. V was shortened by 0 bases and J by 4 bases, with 12 bases between the two germline ends. This CDR3 comprises 15 residues. The CDR3 sequence: CASSLGLTAADTQYF. CDR3 in DNA: TGCGCCAGCAGCTTGGGACTTACGGCGGCAGATACGCAGTATTTT.

This clonotype occurred many times. DNA of the CDR3: TGTGCCAGCACCACCCAGGTGGGGGATACGCAGTATTTT. Translation gives CASTTQVGDTQYF. The gene calls are TRBV6-1 and TRBJ2-3; D unresolved. This CDR3 region has 13 residues. CDR1 is MNHNS, CDR2 SASEGT, per germline. The V end was cut by 7 bases, the J end by 6 bases, with 14 bases between.

This clonotype was counted a few times. V usage is TRBV7-3 and J usage is TRBJ1-6, with TRBD1 as a possible D gene (5 bases). This CDR3 spans 18 amino acids. Germline V lookup: CDR1 SGHTA, CDR2 FQGTGA. V was pared by 6 bases and J by 0 bases, with 18 bases between. Written as DNA, the CDR3 is TGTGCCAGCAGTTCCCACGGTGGGGCGAGCTCCTATAATTCACCCCTCCACTTT. Translated: CASSSHGGASSYNSPLHF.

The sample holds many counts of this clonotype. The CDR3: CASGGGGMDTQYF. Here the CDR3 DNA reads TGTGCCAGCGGAGGAGGGGGCATGGATACGCAGTATTTT. This chain uses TRBV6-2 or TRBV6-3 with TRBJ2-3; weak D call: TRBD1 (7 bases). Germline V CDR1 and CDR2: MNHEY, SVGEGT. The CDR3 consists of 13 residues. The V end was cut by 8 bases, the J end by 6 bases, with 15 bases between.

This clonotype was found a few times. CDR3 in amino acids: CASSPGPYYEQYF. The DNA of the CDR3 is TGTGCCAGCAGCCCTGGACCTTACTACGAGCAGTACTTC. The chain employs TRBV3-1 and TRBJ2-7; D is unresolved. Trimming pared 4 bases from V and 3 bases from J, leaving 10 bases between. The CDR3 has 13 amino acids. Germline-derived CDR1 and CDR2 are LGHDT and YNNKEL (reference sequence).

A few counts support this clonotype. V and J are TRBV2 and TRBJ1-6; D remains ambiguous. CDR1 is SNHLY and CDR2 is FYNNEI in the germline V gene. The CDR3 is 15 amino acids. Trimming removed 8 bases at V and 0 bases at J, with 11 bases between. The CDR3 coding sequence is TGTGCCAGCCGGCAGGCATTCTCCTATAATTCACCCCTCCACTTT. Amino acids: CASRQAFSYNSPLHF.

This clonotype has a handful of counts. V gene TRBV6-1 combines with J gene TRBJ2-7; D is ambiguous. Germline V CDR1 and CDR2: MNHNS, SASEGT. The CDR3 contains 13 residues. Trimming stripped 0 bases from V and 3 bases from J, with 6 bases between. The CDR3 sequence is CASSEAWDYEQYV. CDR3 sequence (DNA): TGTGCCAGCAGTGAAGCCTGGGACTACGAGCAGTACGTC.